This TCR beta chain was recovered during a study of blood T cell repertoires in COVID-19. At the level of the study: Acute and convalescent COVID-19 specimens originated in the United States, Italy and Spain. T cells, B-cell-depleted T cells, or PBMCs provided the cDNA or gDNA that served as material.

The CDR3 sequence is 9 residues long. V was pared by 8 bases and J by 9 bases, with 5 bases between. Germline assignment: CDR1 MNHEY and CDR2 SMNVEV (reference sequence). Libraries were prepared by immunoSEQ multiplex PCR; TCRdb keeps only in-frame clonotypes and omits some of them. The table records roughly 140,000 clones, approximately 80% of them present only once. Specimen: peripheral blood. This TCR derives from a woman between 55 and 75 years old with acute or convalescent COVID-19. This chain uses TRBV27 with TRBJ1-5, with D unclear. The DNA for the CDR3 is TGTGCCAGCGGCCGGCCCCAGCATTTT. Translated, it gives CASGRPQHF.